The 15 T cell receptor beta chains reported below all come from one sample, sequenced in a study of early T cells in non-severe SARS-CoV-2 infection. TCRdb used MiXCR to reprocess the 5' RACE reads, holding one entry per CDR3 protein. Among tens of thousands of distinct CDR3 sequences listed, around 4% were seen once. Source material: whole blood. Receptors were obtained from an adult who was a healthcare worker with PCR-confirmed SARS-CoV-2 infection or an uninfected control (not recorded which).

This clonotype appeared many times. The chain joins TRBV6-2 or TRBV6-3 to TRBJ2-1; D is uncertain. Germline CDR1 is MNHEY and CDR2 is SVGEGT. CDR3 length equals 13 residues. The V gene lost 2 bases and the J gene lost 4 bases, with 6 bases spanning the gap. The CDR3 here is CASSYQVYNEQFF. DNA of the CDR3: TGTGCCAGCAGTTACCAAGTTTACAATGAGCAGTTCTTC.

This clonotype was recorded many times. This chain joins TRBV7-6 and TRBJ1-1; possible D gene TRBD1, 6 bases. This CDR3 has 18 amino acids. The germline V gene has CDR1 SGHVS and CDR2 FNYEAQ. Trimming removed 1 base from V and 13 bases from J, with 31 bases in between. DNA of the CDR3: TGTGCCAGCAGCTTAGGCGGGGGGCCGGGGAACGGGGCACTGAAGCTTTTCTTT. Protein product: CASSLGGGPGNGALKLFF.

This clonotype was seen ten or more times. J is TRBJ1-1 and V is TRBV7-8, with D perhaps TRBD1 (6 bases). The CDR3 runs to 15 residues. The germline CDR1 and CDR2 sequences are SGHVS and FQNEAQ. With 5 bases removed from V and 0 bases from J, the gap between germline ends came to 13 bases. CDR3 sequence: CASSPGQEMNTEAFF. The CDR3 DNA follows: TGTGCCAGCAGCCCGGGACAAGAAATGAACACTGAAGCTTTCTTT. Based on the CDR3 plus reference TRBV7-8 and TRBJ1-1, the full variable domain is GAGVSQSPRYKVAKRGQDVALRCDPISGHVSLFWYQQALGQGPEFLTYFQNEAQLDKSGLPSDRFFAERPEGSVSTLKIQRTQQEDSAVYLCASSPGQEMNTEAFFGQGTRLTVV.

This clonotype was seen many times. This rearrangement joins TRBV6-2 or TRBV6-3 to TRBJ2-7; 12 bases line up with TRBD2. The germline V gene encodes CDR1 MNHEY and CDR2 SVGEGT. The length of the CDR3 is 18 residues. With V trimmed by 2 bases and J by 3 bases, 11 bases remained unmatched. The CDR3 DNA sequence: TGTGCCAGCAGTTACGGCAACGTGGGACTAGCGGGTCACTACGAGCAGTACTTC. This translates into CASSYGNVGLAGHYEQYF.

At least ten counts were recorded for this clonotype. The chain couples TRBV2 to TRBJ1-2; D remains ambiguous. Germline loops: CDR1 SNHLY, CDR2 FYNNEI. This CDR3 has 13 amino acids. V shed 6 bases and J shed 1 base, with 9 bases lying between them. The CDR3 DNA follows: TGTGCCAGCAGCGTCTCCCTTAACTATGGCTACACCTTC. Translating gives CASSVSLNYGYTF.

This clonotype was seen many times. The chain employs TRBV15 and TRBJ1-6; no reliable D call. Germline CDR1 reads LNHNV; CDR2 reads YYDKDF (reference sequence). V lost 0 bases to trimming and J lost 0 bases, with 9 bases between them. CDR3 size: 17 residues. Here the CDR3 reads CATSRDRPSSYNSPLHF. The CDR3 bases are TGTGCCACCAGCAGAGATCGACCGAGCTCCTATAATTCACCCCTCCACTTT.

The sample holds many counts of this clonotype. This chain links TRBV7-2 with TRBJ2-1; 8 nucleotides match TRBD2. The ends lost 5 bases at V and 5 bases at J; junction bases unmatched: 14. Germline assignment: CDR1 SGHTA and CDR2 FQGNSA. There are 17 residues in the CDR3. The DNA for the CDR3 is TGTGCCAGCAGCCTAAGGGCGGGGACTAGTGTCCACAATGAGCAGTTCTTC. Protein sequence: CASSLRAGTSVHNEQFF. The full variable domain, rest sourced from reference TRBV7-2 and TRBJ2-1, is GAGVSQSPSNKVTEKGKDVELRCDPISGHTALYWYRQSLGQGLEFLIYFQGNSAPDKSGLPSDRFSAERTGGSVSTLTIQRTQQEDSAVYLCASSLRAGTSVHNEQFFGPGTRLTVL.

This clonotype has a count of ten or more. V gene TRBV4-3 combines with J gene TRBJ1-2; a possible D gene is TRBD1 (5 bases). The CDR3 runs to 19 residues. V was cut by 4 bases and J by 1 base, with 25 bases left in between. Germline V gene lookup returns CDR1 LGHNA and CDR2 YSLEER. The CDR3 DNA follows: TGCGCCAGCAGCCCTAGGATCGGGAAAGGGGAGGCTATTAACTATGGCTACACCTTC. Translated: CASSPRIGKGEAINYGYTF.

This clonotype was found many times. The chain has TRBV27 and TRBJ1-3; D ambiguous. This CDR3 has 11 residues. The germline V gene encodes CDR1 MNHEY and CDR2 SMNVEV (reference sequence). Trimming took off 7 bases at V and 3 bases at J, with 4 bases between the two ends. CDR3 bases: TGTGCCAGCATCTTTGGAAACACCATATATTTT. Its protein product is CASIFGNTIYF.

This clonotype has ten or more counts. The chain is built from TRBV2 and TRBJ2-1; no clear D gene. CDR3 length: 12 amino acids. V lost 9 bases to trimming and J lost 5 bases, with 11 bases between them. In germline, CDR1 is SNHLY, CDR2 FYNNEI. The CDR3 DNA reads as TGTGCCAGTAAAAACCCAAACAATGAGCAGTTCTTC. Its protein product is CASKNPNNEQFF.

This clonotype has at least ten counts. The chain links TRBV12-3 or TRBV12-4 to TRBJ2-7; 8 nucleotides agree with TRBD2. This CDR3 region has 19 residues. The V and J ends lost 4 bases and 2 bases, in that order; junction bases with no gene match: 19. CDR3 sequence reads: CASSYGSTSFGGETYEQYF. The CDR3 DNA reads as TGTGCCAGCAGTTATGGCTCCACTAGCTTCGGGGGGGAAACCTACGAGCAGTACTTC.

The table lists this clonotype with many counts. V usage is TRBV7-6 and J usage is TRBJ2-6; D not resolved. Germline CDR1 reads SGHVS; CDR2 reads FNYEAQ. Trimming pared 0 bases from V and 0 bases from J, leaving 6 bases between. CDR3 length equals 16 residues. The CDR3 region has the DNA TGTGCCAGCAGCTTAGCGGGCAGCTCTGGGGCCAACGTCCTGACTTTC. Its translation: CASSLAGSSGANVLTF.

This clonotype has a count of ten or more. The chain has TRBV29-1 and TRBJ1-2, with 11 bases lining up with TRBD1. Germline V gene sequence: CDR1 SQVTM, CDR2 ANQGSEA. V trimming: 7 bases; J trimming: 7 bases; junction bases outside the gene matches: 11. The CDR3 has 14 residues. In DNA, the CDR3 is TGCAGCGGAGGACAGGGGGCTGAGAGGAGTGGCTACACCTTC. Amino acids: CSGGQGAERSGYTF.

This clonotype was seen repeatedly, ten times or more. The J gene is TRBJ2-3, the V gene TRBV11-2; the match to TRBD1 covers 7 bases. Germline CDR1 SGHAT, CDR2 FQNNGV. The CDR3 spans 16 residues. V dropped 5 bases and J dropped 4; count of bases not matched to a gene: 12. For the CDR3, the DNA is TGTGCCAGCAGCCTCTGGACAGGAAGATCGGCAGATACGCAGTATTTT. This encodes CASSLWTGRSADTQYF.

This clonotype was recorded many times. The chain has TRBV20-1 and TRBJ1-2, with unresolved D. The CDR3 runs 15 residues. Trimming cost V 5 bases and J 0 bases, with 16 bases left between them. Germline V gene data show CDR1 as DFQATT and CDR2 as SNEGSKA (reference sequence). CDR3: CSAPAPTRANYGYTF. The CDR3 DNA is TGCAGTGCTCCCGCCCCGACGAGAGCTAACTATGGCTACACCTTC.